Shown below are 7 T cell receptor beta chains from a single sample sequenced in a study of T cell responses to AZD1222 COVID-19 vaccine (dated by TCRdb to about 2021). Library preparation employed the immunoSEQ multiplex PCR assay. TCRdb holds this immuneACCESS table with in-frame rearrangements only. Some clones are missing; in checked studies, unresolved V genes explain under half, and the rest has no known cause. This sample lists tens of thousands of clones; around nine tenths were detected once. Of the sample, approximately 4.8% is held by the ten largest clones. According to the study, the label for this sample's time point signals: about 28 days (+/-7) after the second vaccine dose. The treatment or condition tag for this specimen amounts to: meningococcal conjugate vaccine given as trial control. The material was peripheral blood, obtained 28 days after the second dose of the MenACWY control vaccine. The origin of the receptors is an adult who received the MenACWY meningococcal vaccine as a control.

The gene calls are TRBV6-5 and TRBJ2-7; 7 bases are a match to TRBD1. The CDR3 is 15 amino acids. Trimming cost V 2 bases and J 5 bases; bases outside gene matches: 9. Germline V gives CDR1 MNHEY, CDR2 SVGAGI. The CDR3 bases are TGTGCCAGCAGTTACGCGTGGCAGGGGGACCACGAGCAGTACTTC. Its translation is CASSYAWQGDHEQYF.

CDR3 protein: CATSDLQVRYEQYF. The CDR3 DNA sequence: TGTGCCACCAGTGATCTACAGGTCCGCTACGAGCAGTACTTC. The rearrangement joins TRBV24-1 to TRBJ2-7; D may be TRBD1 (5 bases). Trimming removed 3 bases at V and 3 bases at J, with 11 bases between. Germline V gene data show CDR1 as KGHDR and CDR2 as SFDVKD. The CDR3 covers 14 residues.

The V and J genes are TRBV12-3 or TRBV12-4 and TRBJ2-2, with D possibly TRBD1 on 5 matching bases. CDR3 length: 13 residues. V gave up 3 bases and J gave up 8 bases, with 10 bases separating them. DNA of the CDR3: TGTGCCAGCAGTTTTGGGGCTAATGGGGAGCTGTTTTTT. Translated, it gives CASSFGANGELFF.

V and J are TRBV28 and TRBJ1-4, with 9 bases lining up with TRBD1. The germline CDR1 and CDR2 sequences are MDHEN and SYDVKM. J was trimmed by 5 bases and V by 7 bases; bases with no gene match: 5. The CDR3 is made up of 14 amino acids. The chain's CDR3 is CASTLDRGNEKLFF. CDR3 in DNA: TGTGCCAGCACCTTAGACAGGGGGAATGAAAAACTGTTTTTT.

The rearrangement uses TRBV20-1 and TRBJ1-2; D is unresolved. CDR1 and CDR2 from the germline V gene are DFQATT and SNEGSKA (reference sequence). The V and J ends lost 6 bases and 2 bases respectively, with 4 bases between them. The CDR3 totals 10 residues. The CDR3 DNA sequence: TGCAGTGCCCAGAACTATGGCTACACCTTC. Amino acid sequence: CSAQNYGYTF.

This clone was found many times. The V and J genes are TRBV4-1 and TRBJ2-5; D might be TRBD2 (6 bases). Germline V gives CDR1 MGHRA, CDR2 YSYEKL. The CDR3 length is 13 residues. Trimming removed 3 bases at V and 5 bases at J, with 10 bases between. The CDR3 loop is CASSHPGSETQYF. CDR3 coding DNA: TGCGCCAGCAGCCATCCCGGGAGTGAGACCCAGTACTTC.

CDR3 residues: CASRTGISYEQYF. CDR3 bases: TGTGCCAGCAGGACAGGGATTTCCTACGAGCAGTACTTC. The chain has TRBV28 and TRBJ2-7; 7 nucleotides align to TRBD1. Losses at the gene ends were 6 bases for V and 1 base for J; bases not matched to a gene: 3. The germline CDR1 and CDR2 sequences are MDHEN and SYDVKM. The length of the CDR3 is 13 residues.